This TCR beta chain emerged from a study of patients and donors after allogeneic stem cell transplantation. The CDR3 loop spans 14 amino acids. Trimming removed 2 bases at V and 3 bases at J, with 10 bases between. Germline V gene lookup returns CDR1 SNHLY and CDR2 FYNNEI. Using its own MiXCR run on the RT-PCR reads, TCRdb lists one record per CDR3 protein. The sample consists of 410,000 or so distinct CDR3 sequences, more than 15% of them appearing once. This chain uses TRBV2 with TRBJ2-5, with no clear D. This sequence was found in a human donor who was either an allogeneic HSCT recipient or a stem cell or donor lymphocyte infusion donor (not recorded which). It is not recorded whose cells these are; they may come from a transplant donor. The specimen sequenced was blood, either unsorted or a sorted T cell fraction (not recorded which). CDR3 in DNA: TGTGCCAGCAGTGAATGGGTTGAGGAAGAGACCCAGTACTTC. Residues: CASSEWVEEETQYF.